This T cell receptor (beta chain) was recorded in a study of early T cells in non-severe SARS-CoV-2 infection. Overall study context: The authors sequenced bulk RNA from unsorted whole blood, leaving chains unpaired.

Germline values: CDR1 MNHEY, CDR2 SMNVEV (reference sequence). The V gene end was trimmed by 6 bases and the J gene end by 0 bases; junction bases not matched to a gene: 8. The CDR3 is 16 amino acids. A single record per CDR3 protein comes from TCRdb applying MiXCR to the 5' RACE reads. The sample includes around 63,000 distinct CDR3 sequences, approximately 6.1% of them seen just once. This clonotype occurred many times. The chain carries TRBV27 and TRBJ2-7; 10 bases match TRBD1. The sample consisted of whole blood, taken at baseline. This receptor was obtained from an adult who was a healthcare worker with PCR-confirmed SARS-CoV-2 infection or an uninfected control (not recorded which). CDR3 nucleotides: TGTGCCAGCAGAGAGACAGGGGGCTCAAGCTCCTACGAGCAGTACTTC. It translates to CASRETGGSSSYEQYF.